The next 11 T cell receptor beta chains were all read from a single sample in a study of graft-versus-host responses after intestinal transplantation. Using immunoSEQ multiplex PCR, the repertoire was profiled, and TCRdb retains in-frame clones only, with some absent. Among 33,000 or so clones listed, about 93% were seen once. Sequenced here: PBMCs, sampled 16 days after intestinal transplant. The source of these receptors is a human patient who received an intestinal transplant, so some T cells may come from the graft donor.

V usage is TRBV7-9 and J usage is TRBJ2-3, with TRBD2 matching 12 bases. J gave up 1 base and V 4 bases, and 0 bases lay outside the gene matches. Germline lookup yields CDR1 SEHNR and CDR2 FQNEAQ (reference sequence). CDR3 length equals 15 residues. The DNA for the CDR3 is TGTGCCAGCAGCTCTAGCGGGAGGGGCACAGATACGCAGTATTTT. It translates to CASSSSGRGTDTQYF.

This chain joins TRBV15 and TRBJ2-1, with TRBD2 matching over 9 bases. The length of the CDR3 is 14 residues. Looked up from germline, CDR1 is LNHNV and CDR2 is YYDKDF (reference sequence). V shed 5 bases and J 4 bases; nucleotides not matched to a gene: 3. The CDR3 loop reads CATSWTSEYNEQFF. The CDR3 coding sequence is TGTGCCACCAGCTGGACTAGCGAGTACAATGAGCAGTTCTTC.

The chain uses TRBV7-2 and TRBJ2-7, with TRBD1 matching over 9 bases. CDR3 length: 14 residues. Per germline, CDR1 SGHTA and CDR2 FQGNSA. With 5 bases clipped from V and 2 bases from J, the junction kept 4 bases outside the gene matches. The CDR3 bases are TGTGCCAGCAGCGGCGGGGACAGGGCCTACGAGCAGTACTTC. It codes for CASSGGDRAYEQYF.

The CDR3 region is CASSLGGSGNPFF. The CDR3 DNA is TGTGCCAGCAGCTTAGGGGGCTCCGGGAATCCTTTCTTT. This chain joins TRBV7-9 and TRBJ1-1, with D possibly being TRBD1 (5 bases). Looked up from germline, CDR1 is SEHNR and CDR2 is FQNEAQ (reference sequence). This CDR3 has 13 residues. V lost 1 base and J 12 bases, leaving 15 bases between the germline ends.

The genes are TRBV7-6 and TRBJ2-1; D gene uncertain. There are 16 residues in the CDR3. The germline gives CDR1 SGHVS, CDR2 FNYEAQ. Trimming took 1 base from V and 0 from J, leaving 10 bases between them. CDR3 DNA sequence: TGTGCCAGCAGCTTAGGGACGTCGAGCTCCTACAATGAGCAGTTCTTC. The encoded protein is CASSLGTSSSYNEQFF.

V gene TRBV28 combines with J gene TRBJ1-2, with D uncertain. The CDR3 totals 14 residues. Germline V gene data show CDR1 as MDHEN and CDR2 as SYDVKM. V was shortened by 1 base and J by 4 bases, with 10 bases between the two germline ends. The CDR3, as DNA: TGTGCCAGCAGTTTATCGGTGGGGATCTATGGCTACACCTTC. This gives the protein CASSLSVGIYGYTF.

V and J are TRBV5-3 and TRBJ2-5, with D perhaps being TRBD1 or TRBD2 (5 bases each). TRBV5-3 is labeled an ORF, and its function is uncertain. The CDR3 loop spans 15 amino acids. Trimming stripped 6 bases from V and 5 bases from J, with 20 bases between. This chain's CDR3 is CARTPYGAHRETQYF. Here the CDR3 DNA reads TGTGCCAGAACCCCATACGGGGCTCACCGGGAGACCCAGTACTTC.

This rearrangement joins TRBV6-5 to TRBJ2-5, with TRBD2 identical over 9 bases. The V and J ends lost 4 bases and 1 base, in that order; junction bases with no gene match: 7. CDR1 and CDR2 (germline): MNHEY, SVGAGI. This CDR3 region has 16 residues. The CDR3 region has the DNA TGTGCCAGCAGTTTATCCCTAGCGGGGTTCCAAGAGACCCAGTACTTC. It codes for CASSLSLAGFQETQYF.

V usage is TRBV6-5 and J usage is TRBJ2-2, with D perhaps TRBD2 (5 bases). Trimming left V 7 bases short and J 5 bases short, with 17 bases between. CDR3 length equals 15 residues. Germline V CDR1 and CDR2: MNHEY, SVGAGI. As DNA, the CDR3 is TGTGCCAGCACCGGACTTCCCAAAAGGACCGGGGAGCTGTTTTTT. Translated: CASTGLPKRTGELFF.

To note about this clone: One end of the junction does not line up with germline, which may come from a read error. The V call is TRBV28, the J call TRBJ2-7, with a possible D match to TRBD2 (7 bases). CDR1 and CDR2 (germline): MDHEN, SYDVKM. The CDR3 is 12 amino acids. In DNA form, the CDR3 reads TGCGGCGTCAATGCGGGGGCCCACGAGCAGTACTTC. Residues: CGVNAGAHEQYF.

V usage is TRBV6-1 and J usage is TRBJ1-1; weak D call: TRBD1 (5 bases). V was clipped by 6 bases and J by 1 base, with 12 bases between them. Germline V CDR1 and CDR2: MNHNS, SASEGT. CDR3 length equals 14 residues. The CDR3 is CASRERGGNTEAFF. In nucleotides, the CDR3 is TGTGCCAGCAGGGAAAGGGGCGGGAACACTGAAGCTTTCTTT.